This TCR beta chain derives from a study of a mutant IDH1 vaccine in newly diagnosed glioma. The table came from immunoSEQ multiplex PCR; TCRdb's copy has only in-frame clones and leaves some out. In the table there are about 20,000 clones, roughly four fifths of which are singletons. Trimming removed 8 bases at V and 7 bases at J, with 12 bases between. This CDR3 is built from 12 residues. Germline V gene data show CDR1 as SNHLY and CDR2 as FYNNEI. Time point here: week 23, last vaccination. Doses of 300 ug of mutant IDH1 20-mer peptide were given with topical imiquimod. There are a few counts of this clone. The antigen is undetermined.

The rearrangement joins TRBV2 to TRBJ1-5, with D possibly matching TRBD1 (5 bases). The sequenced sample was PBMCs, obtained from a glioma patient whose treatment included an IDH1 peptide vaccine. The sequence derives from a man aged 25 to 45 with glioma. The CDR3 bases are TGTGCCAGCTCCCGGGACCACCAGCCCCAGCATTTT. It codes for CASSRDHQPQHF.